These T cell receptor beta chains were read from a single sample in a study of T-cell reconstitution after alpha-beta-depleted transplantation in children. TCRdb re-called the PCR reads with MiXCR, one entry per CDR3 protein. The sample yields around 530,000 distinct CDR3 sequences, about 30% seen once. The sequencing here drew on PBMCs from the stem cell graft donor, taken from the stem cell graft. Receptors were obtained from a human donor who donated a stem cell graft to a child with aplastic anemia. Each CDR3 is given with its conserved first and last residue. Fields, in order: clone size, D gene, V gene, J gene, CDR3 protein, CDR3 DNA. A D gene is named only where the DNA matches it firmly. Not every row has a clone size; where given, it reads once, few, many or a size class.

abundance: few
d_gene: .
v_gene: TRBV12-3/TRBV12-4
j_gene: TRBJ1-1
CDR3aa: CASSFLSGKGSTEAFF
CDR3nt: TGTGCCAGCAGTTTTTTATCTGGTAAGGGGAGCACTGAAGCTTTCTTT

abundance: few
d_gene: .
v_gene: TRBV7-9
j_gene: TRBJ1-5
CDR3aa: CASSLGGNRPQHF
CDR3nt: TGTGCCAGCAGCTTAGGGGGAAATCGGCCCCAGCATTTT

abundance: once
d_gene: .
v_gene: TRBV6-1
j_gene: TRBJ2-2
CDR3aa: CASTRDPILPRELFF
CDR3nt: TGTGCCAGCACGAGAGACCCGATCCTACCCCGGGAGCTGTTTTTT

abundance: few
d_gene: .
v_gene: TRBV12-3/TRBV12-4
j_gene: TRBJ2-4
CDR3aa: CASSLSGNIQYF
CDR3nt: TGTGCCAGCAGTTTATCTGGTAACATTCAGTACTTC

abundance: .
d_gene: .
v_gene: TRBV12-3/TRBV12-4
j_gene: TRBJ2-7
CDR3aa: CASSSGGEAPLEQYF
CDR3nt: TGTGCCAGCAGTTCCGGGGGAGAGGCCCCCCTGGAGCAGTACTTC

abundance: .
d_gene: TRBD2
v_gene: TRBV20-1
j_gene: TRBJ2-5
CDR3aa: CSASAGVATQYF
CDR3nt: TGCAGTGCTAGCGCGGGAGTGGCGACCCAGTACTTC

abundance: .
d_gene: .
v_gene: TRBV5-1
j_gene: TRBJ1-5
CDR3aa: CASSLAGGYQPQHF
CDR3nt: TGCGCCAGCAGCTTGGCCGGGGGATATCAGCCCCAGCATTTT

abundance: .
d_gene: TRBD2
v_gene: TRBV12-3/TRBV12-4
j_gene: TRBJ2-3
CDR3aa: CASQGLAGVADTQYF
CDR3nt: TGTGCCAGCCAGGGACTAGCGGGAGTGGCAGATACGCAGTATTTT

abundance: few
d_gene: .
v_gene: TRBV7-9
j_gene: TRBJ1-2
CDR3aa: CASSPTPNYGYTF
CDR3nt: TGTGCCAGCAGCCCCACACCTAACTATGGCTACACCTTC

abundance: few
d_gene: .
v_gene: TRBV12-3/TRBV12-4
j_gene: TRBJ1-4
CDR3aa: CASRRTAVEKLFF
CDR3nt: TGTGCCAGCCGTCGGACCGCAGTGGAAAAACTGTTTTTT

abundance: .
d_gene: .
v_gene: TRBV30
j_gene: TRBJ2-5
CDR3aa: CAWSVTGRETQYF
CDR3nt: TGTGCCTGGAGTGTTACAGGGAGGGAGACCCAGTACTTC

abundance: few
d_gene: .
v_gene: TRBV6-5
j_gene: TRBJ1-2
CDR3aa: CASSSLTLTDANYGYTF
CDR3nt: TGTGCCAGCAGTTCCCTAACACTGACAGATGCTAACTATGGCTACACCTTC

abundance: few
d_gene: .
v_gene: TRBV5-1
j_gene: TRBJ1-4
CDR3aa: CASSFRSTNEKLFF
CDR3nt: TGCGCCAGCAGCTTCCGATCAACTAATGAAAAACTGTTTTTT

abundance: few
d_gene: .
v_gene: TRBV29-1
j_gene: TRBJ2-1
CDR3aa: CSVEVFRNNEQFF
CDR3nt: TGCAGCGTTGAGGTTTTTCGGAACAATGAGCAGTTCTTC

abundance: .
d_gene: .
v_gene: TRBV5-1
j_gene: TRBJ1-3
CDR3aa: CASSFRVAGPGTGNTIYF
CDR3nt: TGCGCCAGCAGCTTCAGGGTCGCAGGCCCAGGGACTGGAAACACCATATATTTT

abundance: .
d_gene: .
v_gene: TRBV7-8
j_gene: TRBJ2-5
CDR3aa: CASRRLVGETQYF
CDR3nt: TGTGCCAGCAGAAGACTAGTCGGGGAGACCCAGTACTTC

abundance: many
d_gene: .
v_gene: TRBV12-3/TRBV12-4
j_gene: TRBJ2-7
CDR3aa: CASKKGGRYEQYF
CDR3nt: TGTGCCAGTAAAAAGGGGGGCCGGTACGAGCAGTACTTC

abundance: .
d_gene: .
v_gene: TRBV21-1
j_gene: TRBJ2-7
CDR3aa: CASTPFWSFGEQYF
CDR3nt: TGTGCCAGCACCCCCTTTTGGTCTTTTGGGGAGCAGTACTTC

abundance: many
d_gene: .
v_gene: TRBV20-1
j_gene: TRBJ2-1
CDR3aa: CSATTSLTYNEQFF
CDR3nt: TGCAGTGCAACCACTAGCCTTACCTACAATGAGCAGTTCTTC